This entry lists 14 T cell receptor beta chains sequenced from one sample in a study of cytomegalovirus exposure and HLA in healthy donors. The PCR had 60 Vbeta and 13 Jbeta primers. This table comes from immunoSEQ multiplex PCR, and its TCRdb copy is limited to in-frame clones, with some not included. This table holds about 150,000 clones, approximately 85% found once. The specimen was PBMCs. The receptor source for this set is a woman aged 18-29 years in good health and CMV-seronegative.

This chain uses TRBV9 with TRBJ1-2; 11 nucleotides align to TRBD1. The ends lost 0 bases at V and 5 bases at J; junction bases unmatched: 9. The CDR3 covers 17 residues. Germline V gene sequence: CDR1 SGDLS, CDR2 YYNGEE. CDR3 bases: TGTGCCAGCAGCGTAGCTGTCGCGGACAGGGGGCAATATGGCTACACCTTC. This translates into CASSVAVADRGQYGYTF.

This chain connects TRBV7-2 to TRBJ1-1; TRBD1 matches at 8 bases. Germline values: CDR1 SGHTA, CDR2 FQGNSA. Losses at the gene ends were 5 bases for V and 2 bases for J; bases not matched to a gene: 7. This CDR3 has 15 residues. CDR3 DNA sequence: TGTGCCAGCAGCACCCGGGACAGGCGAAACACTGAAGCTTTCTTT. This translates into CASSTRDRRNTEAFF.

This clone turned up a few times. The chain couples TRBV6-5 to TRBJ1-4; 9 bases are shared with TRBD1. This CDR3 contains 16 residues. Germline CDR1 is MNHEY and CDR2 is SVGAGI. V was pared by 0 bases and J by 8 bases, with 7 bases of the junction left unmatched. The CDR3 DNA reads TGTGCCAGCAGTTACTCCCGGGACAGGGTGGGAGAAAAACTGTTTTTT. This gives the protein CASSYSRDRVGEKLFF.

This clone has just one count. The chain uses TRBV7-3 and TRBJ2-2; D may be TRBD1 (5 bases). V gave up 1 base and J gave up 0 bases, with 9 bases separating them. Germline V gene data show CDR1 as SGHTA and CDR2 as FQGTGA. This CDR3 has 16 amino acids. DNA for the CDR3: TGTGCCAGCAGCTTAAAGGGGCTTACGAACACCGGGGAGCTGTTTTTT. Translation gives CASSLKGLTNTGELFF. The complete variable domain, with remaining parts taken from reference TRBV7-3 and TRBJ2-2, reads GAGVSQTPSNKVTEKGKYVELRCDPISGHTALYWYRQSLGQGPEFLIYFQGTGAADDSGLPNDRFFAVRPEGSVSTLKIQRTERGDSAVYLCASSLKGLTNTGELFFGEGSRLTVL.

The chain uses TRBV15 and TRBJ2-7; TRBD2 might be the D (7 bases). The V end lost 0 bases, the J end lost 0 bases, and 12 bases lay between the germline ends. This CDR3 comprises 16 residues. CDR1 and CDR2 (germline): LNHNV, YYDKDF (reference sequence). In nucleotides, the CDR3 is TGTGCCACCAGCAGAGATCGGGGGGCGGCCTCCTACGAGCAGTACTTC. It specifies CATSRDRGAASYEQYF.

The chain employs TRBV10-2 and TRBJ2-3, with no clear D. The CDR3 covers 13 residues. The V gene lost 6 bases and the J gene lost 2 bases, with 9 bases spanning the gap. Germline V CDR1 and CDR2: WSHSY, SAAADI. This CDR3 is CASRSYSTDTQYF. CDR3 DNA sequence: TGCGCCAGCAGGAGCTACTCCACAGATACGCAGTATTTT.

CDR3: CASSLSSGQGIEQYF. The CDR3 DNA follows: TGTGCCAGCAGCTTAAGTTCGGGACAGGGGATCGAGCAGTACTTC. The chain is built from TRBV7-6 and TRBJ2-5; 10 nucleotides line up with TRBD1. The J call may be wrong; the DNA end is better matched by TRBJ2-7. From germline, CDR1 is SGHVS and CDR2 FNYEAQ. CDR3 length: 15 amino acids.

The V and J genes are TRBV11-2 and TRBJ1-5; a weak D match, TRBD1 (5 bases). Per germline, CDR1 SGHAT and CDR2 FQNNGV. This CDR3 has 15 residues. Trimming took 0 bases from V and 6 from J, leaving 12 bases between them. CDR3: CASSLERGGSQPQHF. CDR3 bases: TGTGCCAGCAGCTTAGAGCGGGGGGGGAGTCAGCCCCAGCATTTT.

This clone was counted only a few times. V usage is TRBV7-3 and J usage is TRBJ2-2; D is undetermined. This CDR3 has 15 residues. Germline V gene sequence: CDR1 SGHTA, CDR2 FQGTGA. With 0 bases removed from V and 3 bases from J, the gap between germline ends came to 8 bases. CDR3 in amino acids: CASSLTRDDTGELFF. The CDR3 DNA follows: TGTGCCAGCAGCTTAACGCGCGATGACACCGGGGAGCTGTTTTTT. The full variable domain, its missing parts supplied by reference TRBV7-3 and TRBJ2-2, is GAGVSQTPSNKVTEKGKYVELRCDPISGHTALYWYRQSLGQGPEFLIYFQGTGAADDSGLPNDRFFAVRPEGSVSTLKIQRTERGDSAVYLCASSLTRDDTGELFFGEGSRLTVL.

The chain is built from TRBV7-2 and TRBJ2-5; TRBD2 agrees at 13 bases. This CDR3 is built from 15 residues. Germline trimming cut 3 bases from V and 7 bases from J; bases unmatched to any gene: 5. The V gene's germline CDR1 is SGHTA and CDR2 FQGNSA. The CDR3 region is CASSFGLAGAGTQYF. Written as DNA, the CDR3 is TGTGCCAGCAGCTTTGGACTAGCGGGAGCGGGGACCCAGTACTTC.

V is TRBV29-1 and J is TRBJ2-1, with 11 bases lining up with TRBD2. V trimming: 4 bases; J trimming: 11 bases; junction bases outside the gene matches: 10. Per the germline V gene, CDR1 is SQVTM and CDR2 is ANQGSEA. CDR3 length: 14 amino acids. CDR3 in DNA: TGCAGCGTTGGTGGGGGGACTAGCGGTCCCAAGCAGTTCTTC. Translated: CSVGGGTSGPKQFF.

The rearrangement joins TRBV5-1 to TRBJ2-1; 10 bases match TRBD1. V lost 4 bases to trimming and J lost 6 bases; unmatched junction nucleotides: 7. The germline CDR1 and CDR2 sequences are SGHRS and YFSETQ. The CDR3 has 15 residues. The CDR3: CASSTGQGGPNEQFF. The CDR3 nucleotides are TGCGCCAGCAGCACTGGACAGGGGGGGCCCAATGAGCAGTTCTTC.

V usage is TRBV9 and J usage is TRBJ2-5; 12 bases match TRBD2. V lost 3 bases and J lost 2; bases outside the gene matches: 20. The CDR3 covers 21 residues. The germline V gene encodes CDR1 SGDLS and CDR2 YYNGEE. The CDR3 DNA sequence: TGTGCCAGCAGCGCCCACATCTCGACTAGCGGGGGCTCTCCGGTACAAGAGACCCAGTACTTC. Translation gives CASSAHISTSGGSPVQETQYF.

The count of this clone is one. The CDR3 protein is CASSWTESSYEQYF. CDR3 nucleotides: TGTGCCAGCAGTTGGACAGAGAGCTCCTACGAGCAGTACTTC. V gene TRBV2 combines with J gene TRBJ2-7; perhaps TRBD1 as D (6 bases). CDR3 length: 14 amino acids. Germline V lookup: CDR1 SNHLY, CDR2 FYNNEI. Trimming removed 5 bases at V and 0 bases at J, with 11 bases between.